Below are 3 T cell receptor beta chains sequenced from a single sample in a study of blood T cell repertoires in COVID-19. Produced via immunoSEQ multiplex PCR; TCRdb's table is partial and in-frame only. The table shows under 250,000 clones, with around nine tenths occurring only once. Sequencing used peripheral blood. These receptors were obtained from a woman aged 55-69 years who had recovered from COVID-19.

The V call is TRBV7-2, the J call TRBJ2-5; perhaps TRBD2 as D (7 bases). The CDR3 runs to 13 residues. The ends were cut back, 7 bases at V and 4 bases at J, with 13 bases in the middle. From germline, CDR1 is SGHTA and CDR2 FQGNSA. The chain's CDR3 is CASTHREGETQYF. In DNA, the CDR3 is TGTGCCAGCACCCACAGGGAGGGAGAGACCCAGTACTTC.

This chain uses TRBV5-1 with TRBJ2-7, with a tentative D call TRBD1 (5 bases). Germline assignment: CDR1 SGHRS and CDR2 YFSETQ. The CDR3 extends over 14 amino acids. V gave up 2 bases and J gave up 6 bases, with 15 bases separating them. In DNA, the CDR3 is TGCGCCAGCAGCTTAGACAGCATTCCCTCCGAGCAGTACTTC. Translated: CASSLDSIPSEQYF.

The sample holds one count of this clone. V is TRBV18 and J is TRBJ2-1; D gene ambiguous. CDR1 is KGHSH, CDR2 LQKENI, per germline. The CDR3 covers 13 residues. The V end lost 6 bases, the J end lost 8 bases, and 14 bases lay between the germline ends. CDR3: CASSRSRYDEQFF. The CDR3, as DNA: TGTGCCAGCTCTCGTAGTCGATACGATGAGCAGTTCTTC.